The 10 T cell receptor beta chains below all came from one sample that was sequenced in a study of T cells after yellow fever vaccination. TCRdb re-analysed the 5' RACE reads in MiXCR, keeping a single row per CDR3 protein. The sample carries hundreds of thousands of distinct CDR3 sequences, 9% to 15% recorded once. The source was PBMCs, collected on the day of the yellow fever booster vaccination. These receptors all come from a man aged 25 to 40 who received the YFV17D yellow fever vaccine.

The rearrangement joins TRBV6-4 to TRBJ1-1, with TRBD1 as a possible D gene (6 bases). The germline V gene has CDR1 MRHNA and CDR2 SNTAGT. The CDR3 runs to 16 residues. Trimming left V 6 bases short and J 1 base short, with 18 bases between. CDR3 protein: CASRPPQGRRNTEAFF. For the CDR3, the DNA is TGTGCCAGCAGACCACCACAGGGCAGAAGGAACACTGAAGCTTTCTTT.

This clonotype was found many times. The rearrangement joins TRBV29-1 to TRBJ1-1; unclear D gene. V shed 4 bases and J shed 4 bases, with 4 bases lying between them. In germline, CDR1 is SQVTM, CDR2 ANQGSEA. The CDR3 loop spans 10 amino acids. In nucleotides, the CDR3 is TGCAGCGTTGCTGTCACTGAAGCTTTCTTT. It specifies CSVAVTEAFF.

The chain combines TRBV6-6 with TRBJ2-7; D remains unclear. The length of the CDR3 is 13 residues. CDR1 and CDR2 (germline): MNHNY, SVGAGI (reference sequence). The germline V and J ends were trimmed by 2 bases and 4 bases, with 9 bases remaining between them. CDR3 protein: CASSYRPLYEQYF. CDR3 coding DNA: TGTGCCAGCAGTTACAGACCTCTTTACGAGCAGTACTTC.

V is TRBV20-1 and J is TRBJ2-4, with 10 nucleotides matching TRBD2. V lost 6 bases and J lost 7; bases outside the gene matches: 15. The length of the CDR3 is 16 residues. Germline V CDR1 and CDR2: DFQATT, SNEGSKA (reference sequence). For the CDR3, the DNA is TGCAGTGCGGGAAAGAGGAGGACTAGCGGTACCAACATTCAGTACTTC. It is translated as CSAGKRRTSGTNIQYF.

This chain uses TRBV19 with TRBJ2-2, with D unresolved. Germline-derived CDR1 and CDR2 are LNHDA and SQIVND (reference sequence). The CDR3 has 14 residues. V was shortened by 6 bases and J by 4 bases, with 12 bases between the two germline ends. The CDR3 DNA reads as TGTGCCAGTAGGCTGGCAGGTCCCACCGGGGAGCTGTTTTTT. The encoded protein is CASRLAGPTGELFF.

The chain has TRBV12-3 or TRBV12-4 and TRBJ2-1; 7 bases map to TRBD1. V gave up 5 bases and J gave up 10 bases; unmatched junction bases: 8. The CDR3 extends over 13 amino acids. In nucleotides, the CDR3 is TGTGCCAGCAGTGCCCGACAGGGAACGGAGCAGTTCTTC. This codes for CASSARQGTEQFF.

This clonotype was observed at least ten times. The chain links TRBV29-1 to TRBJ2-7, with TRBD2 matching over 7 bases. Germline CDR1 and CDR2: SQVTM and ANQGSEA. The CDR3 covers 15 residues. With V trimmed by 6 bases and J by 0 bases, 11 bases remained unmatched. CDR3 sequence reads: CSVWEGRDASYEQYF. The DNA for the CDR3 is TGCAGCGTGTGGGAGGGTCGGGACGCCTCCTACGAGCAGTACTTC.

This clonotype was recorded a few times. The CDR3 here is CASSLAGEDEQFF. The CDR3, as DNA: TGCGCCAGCAGCTTGGCGGGAGAGGATGAGCAGTTCTTC. The chain combines TRBV5-1 with TRBJ2-1; TRBD2 might be the D (6 bases). Between the trimmed V and J ends, which lost 0 bases and 8 bases, there was a span of 9 bases. The CDR3 contains 13 residues. The germline V gene encodes CDR1 SGHRS and CDR2 YFSETQ.

This clonotype turned up a few times. The V gene is TRBV10-3, the J gene TRBJ2-5, with D uncertain. V lost 7 bases and J lost 4, with 13 bases in between. The CDR3 loop spans 13 amino acids. Germline V gene sequence: CDR1 ENHRY, CDR2 SYGVKD. The CDR3: CAITRSTGETQYF. The CDR3 DNA sequence: TGTGCCATCACCCGGTCCACGGGAGAGACCCAGTACTTC.

The chain is built from TRBV11-2 and TRBJ2-4, with 7 bases identical to TRBD2. Germline V gene lookup returns CDR1 SGHAT and CDR2 FQNNGV. The CDR3 is 15 amino acids. The J segment lost 2 bases and the V segment lost 5 bases, leaving 6 bases of the junction unmatched. CDR3 sequence (DNA): TGTGCCAGCAGCGCCACGCGGGGGTCCAAAAACATTCAGTACTTC. Protein sequence: CASSATRGSKNIQYF.